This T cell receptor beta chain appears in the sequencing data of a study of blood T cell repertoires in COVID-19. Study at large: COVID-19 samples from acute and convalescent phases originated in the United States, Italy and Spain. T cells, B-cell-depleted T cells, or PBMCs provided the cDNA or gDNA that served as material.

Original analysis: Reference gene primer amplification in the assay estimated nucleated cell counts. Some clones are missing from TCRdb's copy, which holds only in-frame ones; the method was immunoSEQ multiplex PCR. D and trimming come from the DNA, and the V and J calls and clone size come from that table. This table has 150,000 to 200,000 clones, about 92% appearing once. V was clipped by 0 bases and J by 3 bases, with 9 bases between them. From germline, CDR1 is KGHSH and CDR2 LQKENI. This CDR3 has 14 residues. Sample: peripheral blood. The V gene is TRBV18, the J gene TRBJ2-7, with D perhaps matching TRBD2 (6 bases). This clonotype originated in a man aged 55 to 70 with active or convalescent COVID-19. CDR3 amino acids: CASSPPLANYEQYF. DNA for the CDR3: TGTGCCAGCTCACCACCACTAGCCAACTACGAGCAGTACTTC.